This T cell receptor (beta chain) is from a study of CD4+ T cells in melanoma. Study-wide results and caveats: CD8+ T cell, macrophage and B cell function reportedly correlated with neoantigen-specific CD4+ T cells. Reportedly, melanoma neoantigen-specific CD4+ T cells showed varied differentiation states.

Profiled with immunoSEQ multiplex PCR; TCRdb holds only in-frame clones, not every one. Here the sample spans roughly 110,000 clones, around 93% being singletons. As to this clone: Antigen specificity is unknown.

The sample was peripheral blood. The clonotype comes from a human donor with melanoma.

CDR3 nucleotides: TGTGCCAGCAGCTCAGGACTAGCGGGTGGTACAGATACGCAGTATTTT. It encodes CASSSGLAGGTDTQYF. The genes are TRBV7-9 and TRBJ2-3; TRBD2 aligns across 11 bases. The junction had 6 bases not matched to a gene; V was cut back by 4 bases and J by 3 bases. The CDR3 covers 16 residues. The germline V gene encodes CDR1 SEHNR and CDR2 FQNEAQ (reference sequence).